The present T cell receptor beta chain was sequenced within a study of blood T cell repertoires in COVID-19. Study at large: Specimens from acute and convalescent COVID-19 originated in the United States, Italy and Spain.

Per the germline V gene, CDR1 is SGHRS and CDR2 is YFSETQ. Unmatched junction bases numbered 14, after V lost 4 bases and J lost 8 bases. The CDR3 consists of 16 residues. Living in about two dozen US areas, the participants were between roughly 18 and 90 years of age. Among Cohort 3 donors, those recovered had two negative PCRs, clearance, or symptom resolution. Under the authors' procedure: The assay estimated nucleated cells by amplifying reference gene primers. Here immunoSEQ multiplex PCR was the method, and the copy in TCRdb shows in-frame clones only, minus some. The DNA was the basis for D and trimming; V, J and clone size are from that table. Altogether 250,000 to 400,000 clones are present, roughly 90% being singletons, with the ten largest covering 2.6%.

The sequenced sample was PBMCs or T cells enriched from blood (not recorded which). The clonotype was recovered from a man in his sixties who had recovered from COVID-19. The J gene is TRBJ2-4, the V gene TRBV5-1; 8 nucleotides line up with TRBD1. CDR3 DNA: TGCGCCAGCAGCGAGGACAGGGTTCCCGGGGGAGACATTCAGTACTTC. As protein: CASSEDRVPGGDIQYF.